What follows are 14 T cell receptor beta chains derived from one specimen sequenced in a study of identical twins. TCRdb independently ran MiXCR on the 5' RACE reads; one entry per CDR3 protein. The profile shows fewer than 500,000 distinct CDR3 sequences, roughly 26% of them singletons. The same data also contributed to another study, on T cells expressing NK-cell markers.

The sequencing input was CD4+ T cells sorted from blood. The origin of the receptors is a woman aged 18 to 35 in good health.

This clonotype was seen more than once but under ten times. The V gene is TRBV7-9, the J gene TRBJ1-2; no firm D call. Trimming stripped 3 bases from V and 4 bases from J, with 9 bases between. Germline values: CDR1 SEHNR, CDR2 FQNEAQ (reference sequence). The CDR3 totals 13 residues. The CDR3 sequence is CASSFRRAYGYTF. The CDR3 DNA follows: TGTGCCAGCAGCTTCCGGCGTGCCTATGGCTACACCTTC. The whole variable domain, filled in from reference TRBV7-9 and TRBJ1-2, reads DTGVSQNPRHKITKRGQNVTFRCDPISEHNRLYWYRQTLGQGPEFLTYFQNEAQLEKSRLLSDRFSAERPKGSFSTLEIQRTEQGDSAMYLCASSFRRAYGYTFGSGTRLTVV.

This chain joins TRBV12-3 or TRBV12-4 and TRBJ1-3; D may be TRBD1 (6 bases). This CDR3 contains 14 residues. V was clipped by 1 base and J by 5 bases, with 9 bases between them. CDR3 nucleotides: TGTGCCAGCAGTTTAGGGGGGGCCAGAAACACCATATATTTT. Protein: CASSLGGARNTIYF.

This clonotype was counted a few times. J is TRBJ2-2 and V is TRBV6-1; TRBD1 aligns across 12 bases. The CDR3 contains 15 residues. After removal of 5 bases from V and 5 bases from J, the junction contained 3 bases not matched to a gene. Germline V CDR1 and CDR2: MNHNS, SASEGT. CDR3 sequence reads: CASSPGQGATGELFF. CDR3 nucleotides: TGTGCCAGCAGTCCGGGACAGGGGGCGACCGGGGAGCTGTTTTTT.

In its sample, this clonotype was seen a few times. This chain uses TRBV20-1 with TRBJ2-2, with D perhaps TRBD1 (6 bases). The length of the CDR3 is 14 residues. In germline, CDR1 is DFQATT, CDR2 SNEGSKA (reference sequence). V gave up 3 bases and J gave up 5 bases, with 13 bases separating them. CDR3 region: CSASRRGETGELFF. The CDR3 DNA is TGCAGTGCTAGTCGCAGGGGAGAAACCGGGGAGCTGTTTTTT.

The chain joins TRBV5-6 to TRBJ1-1; D is perhaps TRBD1 (6 bases). The CDR3 extends over 17 amino acids. Germline V lookup: CDR1 SGHDT, CDR2 YYEEEE. Between the trimmed V and J ends, which lost 1 base and 7 bases, there was a span of 23 bases. The CDR3 DNA reads as TGTGCCAGCAGCTTGAGCCCCAGGGGACCCCTTTCATTTGAAGCTTTCTTT. This sequence encodes CASSLSPRGPLSFEAFF.

This chain uses TRBV30 with TRBJ1-1; 9 bases are a match to TRBD1. There are 15 residues in the CDR3. Losses at the gene ends were 0 bases for V and 4 bases for J; bases not matched to a gene: 6. Germline CDR1 is GTSNPN and CDR2 is SVGIG (reference sequence). CDR3 DNA sequence: TGTGCCTGGAGTGTAACGGGACAGGGTGTCACTGAAGCTTTCTTT. This codes for CAWSVTGQGVTEAFF.

This clonotype occurred a few times. This chain uses TRBV5-1 with TRBJ2-5, with 9 positions matching TRBD2. CDR3 length equals 17 residues. Germline trimming cut 0 bases from V and 0 bases from J; bases unmatched to any gene: 6. Germline values: CDR1 SGHRS, CDR2 YFSETQ. DNA for the CDR3: TGCGCCAGCAGCTTGGGGGCTAGCGGGGCGTACCAAGAGACCCAGTACTTC. Translation gives CASSLGASGAYQETQYF.

The chain uses TRBV5-6 and TRBJ2-5; 8 bases are a match to TRBD2. Looked up from germline, CDR1 is SGHDT and CDR2 is YYEEEE. This CDR3 contains 17 residues. Trimming removed 3 bases from V and 2 bases from J; junction bases left unmatched: 12. The CDR3 loop reads CASSWGGPGLVQETQYF. As DNA, the CDR3 is TGTGCCAGCAGCTGGGGTGGACCGGGACTAGTACAAGAGACCCAGTACTTC.

The table lists this clonotype with a few counts. The chain is built from TRBV5-1 and TRBJ2-1; 8 nucleotides match TRBD2. The germline V gene encodes CDR1 SGHRS and CDR2 YFSETQ. The V and J ends lost 3 bases and 2 bases, in that order; junction bases with no gene match: 7. This CDR3 spans 16 amino acids. The CDR3 nucleotides read TGCGCCAGCAGCTCTCATAGCGGGAACGCCTACAATGAGCAGTTCTTC. Translation: CASSSHSGNAYNEQFF.

The CDR3 loop reads CASSYSTPHVVGYTF. DNA of the CDR3: TGTGCCAGCAGTTACTCGACCCCCCACGTCGTGGGCTACACCTTC. This chain joins TRBV6-5 and TRBJ1-2; D remains unclear. Deletions cut 0 bases from V and 8 bases from J, with 16 bases between. The CDR3 totals 15 residues. Looked up from germline, CDR1 is MNHEY and CDR2 is SVGAGI.

This clonotype came up once. The chain carries TRBV29-1 and TRBJ2-1, with TRBD2 matching 8 bases. The CDR3 is made up of 18 amino acids. The V segment lost 6 bases and the J segment 0 bases; nucleotides outside the gene matches: 16. Germline lookup yields CDR1 SQVTM and CDR2 ANQGSEA. The CDR3 region is CSVRPGAGVRSSYNEQFF. Here the CDR3 DNA reads TGCAGCGTACGCCCTGGAGCGGGGGTAAGGAGCTCCTACAATGAGCAGTTCTTC.

The V call is TRBV10-3, the J call TRBJ2-7; the D is unclear. This CDR3 region has 13 residues. Trimming removed 4 bases at V and 6 bases at J, with 13 bases between. Germline CDR1 is ENHRY and CDR2 is SYGVKD. CDR3 amino acids: CAISGDQLVEQYF. CDR3 sequence (DNA): TGTGCCATCAGTGGAGACCAACTCGTCGAGCAGTACTTC.

The sample holds many counts of this clonotype. The rearrangement links TRBV3-1 to TRBJ2-7; tentatively, D is TRBD1 or TRBD2 (5 bases each). The CDR3 is 12 residues long. V was pared by 4 bases and J by 2 bases, with 6 bases between. Germline CDR1 and CDR2: LGHDT and YNNKEL (reference sequence). The CDR3 reads CASSRGTYEQYF. Here the CDR3 DNA reads TGTGCCAGCAGCCGGGGGACCTACGAGCAGTACTTC.

This chain connects TRBV5-1 to TRBJ1-1; D may be TRBD1 (5 bases). The CDR3 runs to 15 residues. Germline V CDR1 and CDR2: SGHRS, YFSETQ. V gave up 0 bases and J gave up 6 bases, with 15 bases separating them. This CDR3 reads CASSLGTGGLAEAFF. For the CDR3, the DNA is TGCGCCAGCAGCTTGGGCACGGGGGGGTTGGCTGAAGCTTTCTTT.